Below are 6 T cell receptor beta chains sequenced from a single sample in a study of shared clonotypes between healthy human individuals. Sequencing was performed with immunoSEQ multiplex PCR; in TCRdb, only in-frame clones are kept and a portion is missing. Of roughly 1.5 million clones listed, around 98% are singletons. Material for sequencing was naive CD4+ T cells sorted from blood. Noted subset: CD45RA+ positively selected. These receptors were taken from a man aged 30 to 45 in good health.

The CDR3 DNA reads TGTGCCAGCAGTCACATAGGACAGAAAATATATGGCTACACCTTC. Translated: CASSHIGQKIYGYTF. The chain employs TRBV2 and TRBJ1-2; TRBD1 might be the D (6 bases). CDR1 is SNHLY, CDR2 FYNNEI, per germline. The CDR3 consists of 15 residues. V lost 5 bases and J lost 5, with 18 bases in between.

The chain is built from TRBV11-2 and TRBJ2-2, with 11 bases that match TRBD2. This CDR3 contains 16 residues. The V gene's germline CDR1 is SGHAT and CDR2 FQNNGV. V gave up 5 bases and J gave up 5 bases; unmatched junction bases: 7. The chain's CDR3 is CASSVSGRGRTGELFF. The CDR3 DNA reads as TGTGCCAGCAGCGTTAGCGGGAGGGGCCGAACCGGGGAGCTGTTTTTT.

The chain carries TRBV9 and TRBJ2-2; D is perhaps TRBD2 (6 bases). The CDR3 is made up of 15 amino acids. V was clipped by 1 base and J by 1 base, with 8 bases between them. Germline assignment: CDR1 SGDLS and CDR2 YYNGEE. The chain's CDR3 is CASSVFSGNTGELFF. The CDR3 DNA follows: TGTGCCAGCAGCGTATTTAGCGGGAACACCGGGGAGCTGTTTTTT.

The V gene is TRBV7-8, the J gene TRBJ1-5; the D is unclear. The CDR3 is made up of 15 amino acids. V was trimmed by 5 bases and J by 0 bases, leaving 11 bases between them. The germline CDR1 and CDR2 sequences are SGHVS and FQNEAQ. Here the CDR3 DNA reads TGTGCCAGCAGCCCCCCCGGGGATAGCAATCAGCCCCAGCATTTT. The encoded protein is CASSPPGDSNQPQHF. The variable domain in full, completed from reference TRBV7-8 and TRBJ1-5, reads GAGVSQSPRYKVAKRGQDVALRCDPISGHVSLFWYQQALGQGPEFLTYFQNEAQLDKSGLPSDRFFAERPEGSVSTLKIQRTQQEDSAVYLCASSPPGDSNQPQHFGDGTRLSIL.

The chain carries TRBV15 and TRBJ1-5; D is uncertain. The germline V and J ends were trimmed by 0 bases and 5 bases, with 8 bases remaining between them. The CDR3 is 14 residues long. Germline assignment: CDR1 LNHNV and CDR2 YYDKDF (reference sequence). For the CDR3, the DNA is TGTGCCACCAGCAGAGATTATGGCGATCAGCCCCAGCATTTT. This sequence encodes CATSRDYGDQPQHF.

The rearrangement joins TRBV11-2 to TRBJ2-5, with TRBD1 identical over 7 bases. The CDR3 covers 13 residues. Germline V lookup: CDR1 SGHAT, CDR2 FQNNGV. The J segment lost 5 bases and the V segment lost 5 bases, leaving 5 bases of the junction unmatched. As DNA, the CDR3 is TGTGCCAGCAGCCAGACAGGGCGGGAGACCCAGTACTTC. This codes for CASSQTGRETQYF.